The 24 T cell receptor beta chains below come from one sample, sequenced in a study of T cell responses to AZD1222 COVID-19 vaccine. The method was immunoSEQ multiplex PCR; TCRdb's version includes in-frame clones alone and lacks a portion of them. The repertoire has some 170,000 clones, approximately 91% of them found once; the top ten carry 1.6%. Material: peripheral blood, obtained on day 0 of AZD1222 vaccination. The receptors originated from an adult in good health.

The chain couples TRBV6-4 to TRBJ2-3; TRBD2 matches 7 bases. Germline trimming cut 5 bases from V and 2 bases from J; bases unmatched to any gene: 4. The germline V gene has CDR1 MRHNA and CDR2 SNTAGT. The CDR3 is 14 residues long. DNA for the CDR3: TGTGCCAGCAGTTCAACTAGCGCCACAGATACGCAGTATTTT. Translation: CASSSTSATDTQYF.

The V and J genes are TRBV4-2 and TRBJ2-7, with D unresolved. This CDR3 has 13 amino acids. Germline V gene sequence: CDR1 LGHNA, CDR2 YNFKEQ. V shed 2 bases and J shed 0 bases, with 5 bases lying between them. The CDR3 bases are TGTGCCAGCAGCCAACGGGTCTCCTACGAGCAGTACTTC. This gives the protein CASSQRVSYEQYF.

The CDR3 DNA reads as TGTGCCAGTAGGTCCAAGACTAGCGCAAGCACAGATACGCAGTATTTT. Its protein is CASRSKTSASTDTQYF. The chain links TRBV19 to TRBJ2-3; 8 bases are a match to TRBD2. Losses at the gene ends were 6 bases for V and 0 bases for J; bases not matched to a gene: 8. This CDR3 has 16 residues. Germline V gives CDR1 LNHDA, CDR2 SQIVND (reference sequence).

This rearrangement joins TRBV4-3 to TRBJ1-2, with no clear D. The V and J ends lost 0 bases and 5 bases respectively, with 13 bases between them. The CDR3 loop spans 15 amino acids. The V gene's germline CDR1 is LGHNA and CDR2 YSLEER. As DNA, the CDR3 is TGCGCCAGCAGCCAAGATCTGGCGAATCGGTATGGCTACACCTTC. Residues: CASSQDLANRYGYTF.

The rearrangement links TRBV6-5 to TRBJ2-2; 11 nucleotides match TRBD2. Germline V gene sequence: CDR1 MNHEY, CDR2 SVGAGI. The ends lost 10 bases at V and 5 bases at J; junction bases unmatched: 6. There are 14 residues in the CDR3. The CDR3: CATVLAGDTGELFF. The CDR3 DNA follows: TGTGCCACTGTACTAGCGGGAGATACCGGGGAGCTGTTTTTT.

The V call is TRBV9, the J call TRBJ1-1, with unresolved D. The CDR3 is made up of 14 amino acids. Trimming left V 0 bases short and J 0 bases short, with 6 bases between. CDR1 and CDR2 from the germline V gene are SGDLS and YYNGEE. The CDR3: CASSVGLVNTEAFF. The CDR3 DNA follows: TGTGCCAGCAGCGTAGGATTGGTGAACACTGAAGCTTTCTTT.

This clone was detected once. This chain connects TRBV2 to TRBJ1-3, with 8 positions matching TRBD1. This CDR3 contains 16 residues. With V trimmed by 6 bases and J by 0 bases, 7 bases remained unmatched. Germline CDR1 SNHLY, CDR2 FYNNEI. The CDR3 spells CASRDRTGGSGNTIYF. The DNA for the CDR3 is TGTGCCAGCAGAGACAGAACAGGGGGCTCTGGAAACACCATATATTTT.

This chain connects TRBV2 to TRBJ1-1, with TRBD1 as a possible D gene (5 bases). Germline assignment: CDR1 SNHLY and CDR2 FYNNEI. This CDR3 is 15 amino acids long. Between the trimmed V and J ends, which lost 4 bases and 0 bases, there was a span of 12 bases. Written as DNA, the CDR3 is TGTGCCAGCAGTGGAGGGGCAACACTGAACACTGAAGCTTTCTTT. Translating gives CASSGGATLNTEAFF.

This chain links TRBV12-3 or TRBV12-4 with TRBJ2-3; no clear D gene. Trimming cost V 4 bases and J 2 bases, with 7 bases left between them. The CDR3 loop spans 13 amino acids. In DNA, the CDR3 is TGTGCCAGCAGTTCCCCCGACACAGATACGCAGTATTTT. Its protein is CASSSPDTDTQYF.

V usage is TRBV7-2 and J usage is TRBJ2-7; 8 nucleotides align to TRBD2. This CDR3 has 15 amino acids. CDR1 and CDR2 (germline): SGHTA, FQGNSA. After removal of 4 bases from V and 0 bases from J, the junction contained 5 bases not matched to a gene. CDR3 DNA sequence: TGTGCCAGCAGCTCTCTAGCGGGTTTCTCCTACGAGCAGTACTTC. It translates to CASSSLAGFSYEQYF.

The CDR3 DNA reads TGTGCCAGCACCCGGGGAGGACAGGGGAACACCGGGGAGCTGTTTTTT. This gives the protein CASTRGGQGNTGELFF. This chain uses TRBV5-5 with TRBJ2-2; 8 bases match TRBD1. The CDR3 is made up of 16 amino acids. The germline gives CDR1 SGHKS, CDR2 YYEKEE (reference sequence). Trimming removed 6 bases from V and 1 base from J; junction bases left unmatched: 8.

CDR3 residues: CASSGPGLAGSDTQYF. The CDR3 DNA follows: TGTGCCAGCAGCGGACCGGGACTAGCGGGTTCAGATACGCAGTATTTT. The chain recombines TRBV9 with TRBJ2-3; the match to TRBD2 covers 12 bases. The V segment lost 3 bases and the J segment 4 bases; nucleotides outside the gene matches: 6. In germline, CDR1 is SGDLS, CDR2 YYNGEE. CDR3 length equals 16 residues. The full variable domain, rest sourced from reference TRBV9 and TRBJ2-3, is DSGVTQTPKHLITATGQRVTLRCSPRSGDLSVYWYQQSLDQGLQFLIQYYNGEERAKGNILERFSAQQFPDLHSELNLSSLELGDSALYFCASSGPGLAGSDTQYFGPGTRLTVL.

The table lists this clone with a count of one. CDR3 DNA sequence: TGTGCCAGCAGCGAGGGGGGAGTGGGGAACACTGAAGCTTTCTTT. It encodes CASSEGGVGNTEAFF. The chain has TRBV11-3 and TRBJ1-1; D is possibly TRBD1 (6 bases). This CDR3 has 15 residues. V was clipped by 5 bases and J by 1 base, with 14 bases between them. Germline V gene data show CDR1 as SGHNT and CDR2 as YENEEA.

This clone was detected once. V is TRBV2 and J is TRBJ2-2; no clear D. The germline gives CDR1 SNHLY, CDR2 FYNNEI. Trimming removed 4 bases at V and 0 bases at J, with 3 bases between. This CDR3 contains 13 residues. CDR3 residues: CASSAPNTGELFF. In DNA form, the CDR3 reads TGTGCCAGCAGTGCACCGAACACCGGGGAGCTGTTTTTT.

The CDR3 coding sequence is TGTGCCAGCAGCCAGGGTTATTTTCGGGCGGGAGACCCCTACAATGAGCAGTTCTTC. It yields the protein CASSQGYFRAGDPYNEQFF. The chain has TRBV14 and TRBJ2-1; 7 bases align to TRBD2. V dropped 3 bases and J dropped 2; count of bases not matched to a gene: 16. In germline, CDR1 is SGHDN, CDR2 FVKESK. The CDR3 extends over 19 amino acids.

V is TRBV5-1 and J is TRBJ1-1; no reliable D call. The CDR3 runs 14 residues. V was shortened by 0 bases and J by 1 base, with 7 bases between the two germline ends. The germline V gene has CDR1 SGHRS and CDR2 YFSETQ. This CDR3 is CASSLESANTEAFF. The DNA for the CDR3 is TGCGCCAGCAGCTTGGAGTCAGCGAACACTGAAGCTTTCTTT. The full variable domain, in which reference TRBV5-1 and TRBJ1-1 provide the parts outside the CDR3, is KAGVTQTPRYLIKTRGQQVTLSCSPISGHRSVSWYQQTPGQGLQFLFEYFSETQRNKGNFPGRFSGRQFSNSRSEMNVSTLELGDSALYLCASSLESANTEAFFGQGTRLTVV.

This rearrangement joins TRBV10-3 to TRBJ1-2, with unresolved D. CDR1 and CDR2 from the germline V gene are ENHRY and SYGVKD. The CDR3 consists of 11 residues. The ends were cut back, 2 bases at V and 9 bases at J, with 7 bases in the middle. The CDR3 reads CAISEGSSYTF. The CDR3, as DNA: TGTGCCATCAGTGAGGGATCTAGCTACACCTTC.

CDR3 nucleotide sequence: TGCAGCGATACGACAGGGTTGAACACTGAAGCTTTCTTT. Encoded protein: CSDTTGLNTEAFF. The chain uses TRBV29-1 and TRBJ1-1, with 7 bases aligning to TRBD1. The V and J ends lost 7 bases and 0 bases, in that order; junction bases with no gene match: 5. The V gene's germline CDR1 is SQVTM and CDR2 ANQGSEA. This CDR3 region has 13 residues. The complete variable domain, with remaining parts taken from reference TRBV29-1 and TRBJ1-1, reads SAVISQKPSRDICQRGTSLTIQCQVDSQVTMMFWYRQQPGQSLTLIATANQGSEATYESGFVIDKFPISRPNLTFSTLTVSNMSPEDSSIYLCSDTTGLNTEAFFGQGTRLTVV.

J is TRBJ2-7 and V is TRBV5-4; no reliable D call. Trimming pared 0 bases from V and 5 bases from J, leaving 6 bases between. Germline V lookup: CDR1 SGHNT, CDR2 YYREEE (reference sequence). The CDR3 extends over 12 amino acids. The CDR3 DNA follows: TGTGCCAGCAGCTTGGGGAATGACGAGCAGTACTTC. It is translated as CASSLGNDEQYF.

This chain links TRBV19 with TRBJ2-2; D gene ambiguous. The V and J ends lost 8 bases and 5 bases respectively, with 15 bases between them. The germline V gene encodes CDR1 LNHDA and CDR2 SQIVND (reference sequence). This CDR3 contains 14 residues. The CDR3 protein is CASFRTGGTGELFF. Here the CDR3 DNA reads TGTGCCAGTTTCCGGACCGGTGGAACCGGGGAGCTGTTTTTT.

The CDR3 coding sequence is TGTGCCAGTAGTATAGGGATAGTTCCAAATCAGCCCCAGCATTTT. It translates to CASSIGIVPNQPQHF. This rearrangement joins TRBV19 to TRBJ1-5; D not certain. CDR1 and CDR2 from the germline V gene are LNHDA and SQIVND (reference sequence). The germline V and J ends were trimmed by 1 base and 4 bases, with 11 bases remaining between them. The CDR3 has 15 residues.

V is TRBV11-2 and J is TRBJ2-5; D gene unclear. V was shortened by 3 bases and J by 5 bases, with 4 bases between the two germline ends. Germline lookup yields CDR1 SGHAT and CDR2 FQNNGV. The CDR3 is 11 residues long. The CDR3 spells CASSLTETQYF. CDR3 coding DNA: TGTGCCAGCAGCTTGACGGAGACCCAGTACTTC.

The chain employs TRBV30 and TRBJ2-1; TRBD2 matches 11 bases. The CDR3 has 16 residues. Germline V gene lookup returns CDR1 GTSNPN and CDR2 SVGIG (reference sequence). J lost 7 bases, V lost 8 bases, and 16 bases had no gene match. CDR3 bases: TGTGCCGGTAATAGCGGGGGGGCAGGATTTAGGAATGAGCAGTTCTTC. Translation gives CAGNSGGAGFRNEQFF.

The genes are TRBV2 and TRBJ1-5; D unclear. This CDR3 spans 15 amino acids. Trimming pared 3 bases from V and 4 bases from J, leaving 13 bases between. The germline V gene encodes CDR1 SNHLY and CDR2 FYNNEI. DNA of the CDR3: TGTGCCAGCAGTGACCGCGGGCAGTGGAATCAGCCCCAGCATTTT. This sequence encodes CASSDRGQWNQPQHF. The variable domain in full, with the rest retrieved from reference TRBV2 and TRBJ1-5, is EPEVTQTPSHQVTQMGQEVILRCVPISNHLYFYWYRQILGQKVEFLVSFYNNEISEKSEIFDDQFSVERPDGSNFTLKIRSTKLEDSAMYFCASSDRGQWNQPQHFGDGTRLSIL.